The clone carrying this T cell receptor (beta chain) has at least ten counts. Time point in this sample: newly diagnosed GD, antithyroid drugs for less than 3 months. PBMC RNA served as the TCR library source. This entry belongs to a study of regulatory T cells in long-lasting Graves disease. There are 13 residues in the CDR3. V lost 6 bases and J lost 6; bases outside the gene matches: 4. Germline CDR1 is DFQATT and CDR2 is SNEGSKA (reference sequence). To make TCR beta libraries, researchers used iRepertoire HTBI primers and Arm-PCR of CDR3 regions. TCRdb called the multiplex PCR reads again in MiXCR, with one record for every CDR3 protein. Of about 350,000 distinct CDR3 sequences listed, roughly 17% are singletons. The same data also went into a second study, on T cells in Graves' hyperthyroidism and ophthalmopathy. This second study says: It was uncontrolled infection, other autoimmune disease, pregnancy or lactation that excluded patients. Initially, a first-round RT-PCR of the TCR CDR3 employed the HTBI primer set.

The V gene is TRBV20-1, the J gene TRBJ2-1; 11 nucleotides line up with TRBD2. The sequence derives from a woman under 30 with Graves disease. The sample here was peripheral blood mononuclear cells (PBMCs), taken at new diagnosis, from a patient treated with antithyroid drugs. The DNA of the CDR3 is TGCAGTGCGGTTAGCGGGAGGGCCAATGAGCAGTTCTTC. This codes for CSAVSGRANEQFF.